The 18 T cell receptor beta chains below all came from one sample that was sequenced in a study of shared T cell receptors in the human thymus. Repertoires were generated with immunoSEQ multiplex PCR, while TCRdb's copy carries only in-frame clones and drops some. The data contain about 540,000 clones, 75% to 85% of them singletons. These data are also associated with another study on human thymus T cells.

Sample: thymocytes. The origin of the receptors is a boy in the first two years of life with a congenital heart defect.

This clone was picked up a small number of times. The chain links TRBV5-6 to TRBJ2-2; no firm D call. Germline-derived CDR1 and CDR2 are SGHDT and YYEEEE. V was pared by 0 bases and J by 4 bases, with 10 bases between. The CDR3 covers 15 residues. CDR3 loop: CASSLVQPGTGELFF. CDR3 DNA: TGTGCCAGCAGCTTGGTCCAGCCGGGCACCGGGGAGCTGTTTTTT.

This clone was observed a few times. The CDR3 here is CASSPEATNEKLFF. The DNA for the CDR3 is TGTGCCAGCAGCCCCGAGGCGACTAATGAAAAACTGTTTTTT. The chain employs TRBV5-5 and TRBJ1-4; D not resolved. The germline CDR1 and CDR2 sequences are SGHKS and YYEKEE (reference sequence). The CDR3 sequence is 14 residues long. Trimming removed 4 bases from V and 2 bases from J, with 9 bases in between.

This chain connects TRBV29-1 to TRBJ2-7; TRBD1 might be the D (7 bases). CDR3 size: 14 residues. From germline, CDR1 is SQVTM and CDR2 ANQGSEA. Trimming cost V 5 bases and J 0 bases, with 14 bases left between them. The CDR3 here is CSVQGGLRSYEQYF. The CDR3 coding sequence is TGCAGCGTTCAGGGGGGACTTCGCTCCTACGAGCAGTACTTC.

The chain employs TRBV4-3 and TRBJ2-1; 14 nucleotides line up with TRBD2. Looked up from germline, CDR1 is LGHNA and CDR2 is YSLEER. V lost 0 bases and J lost 9; bases outside the gene matches: 7. The CDR3 is 17 amino acids. The CDR3 DNA is TGCGCCAGCAGCCAAGATCTTGGGACTAGCGGGGGTGTTGAGCAGTTCTTC. Translating it yields CASSQDLGTSGGVEQFF.

V and J are TRBV6-1 and TRBJ2-7, with TRBD1 matching over 8 bases. V gave up 3 bases and J gave up 5 bases; unmatched junction bases: 9. CDR1 and CDR2 (germline): MNHNS, SASEGT. The CDR3 is 15 residues long. The CDR3 DNA reads as TGTGCCAGCAGTGAGGGTGGCAGGGGGCTACACGAGCAGTACTTC. It yields the protein CASSEGGRGLHEQYF.

The chain uses TRBV27 and TRBJ1-1; D is undetermined. Germline V gene lookup returns CDR1 MNHEY and CDR2 SMNVEV (reference sequence). CDR3 length: 17 amino acids. V lost 0 bases to trimming and J lost 4 bases, with 18 bases between them. The CDR3 reads CASSLSREPNGGTEAFF. The CDR3 bases are TGTGCCAGCAGTTTATCTAGGGAGCCCAATGGTGGCACTGAAGCTTTCTTT.

This chain links TRBV5-1 with TRBJ1-1; D is possibly TRBD1 (5 bases). The CDR3 spans 14 residues. Deletions cut 2 bases from V and 4 bases from J, with 12 bases between. Germline CDR1 SGHRS, CDR2 YFSETQ. The CDR3 DNA reads as TGCGCCAGCAGCTTCAGGGATTTCAGCACTGAAGCTTTCTTT. Translating it yields CASSFRDFSTEAFF.

The chain links TRBV14 to TRBJ2-7; 8 bases align to TRBD2. The CDR3 length is 16 residues. With 1 base clipped from V and 3 bases from J, the junction kept 8 bases outside the gene matches. Germline V gene data show CDR1 as SGHDN and CDR2 as FVKESK. The CDR3 reads CASSQGGLALFYEQYF. CDR3 coding DNA: TGTGCCAGCAGCCAAGGAGGACTAGCTTTATTCTACGAGCAGTACTTC.

The chain recombines TRBV6-5 with TRBJ1-4; D is uncertain. Trimming left V 0 bases short and J 7 bases short, with 12 bases between. Germline loops: CDR1 MNHEY, CDR2 SVGAGI. The CDR3 runs 15 residues. CDR3 sequence reads: CASSYSKRSGEKLFF. CDR3 nucleotides: TGTGCCAGCAGTTACTCGAAGAGGTCTGGTGAAAAACTGTTTTTT.

This clone occurred a few times. The rearrangement joins TRBV27 to TRBJ1-4; 7 bases agree with TRBD1. V lost 5 bases, J lost 4 bases, and 16 bases stayed unmatched. The germline V gene encodes CDR1 MNHEY and CDR2 SMNVEV (reference sequence). CDR3 size: 18 residues. CDR3 in amino acids: CASSLFWTGALVNEKLFF. In DNA, the CDR3 is TGTGCCAGCAGTCTTTTCTGGACAGGAGCCCTCGTTAATGAAAAACTGTTTTTT.

This rearrangement joins TRBV11-2 to TRBJ2-3, with TRBD2 matching 7 bases. The CDR3 runs 17 residues. The V gene's germline CDR1 is SGHAT and CDR2 FQNNGV. Trimming took 0 bases from V and 0 from J; bases not matched to a gene: 6. The CDR3 DNA sequence: TGTGCCAGCAGCTTAGATCCCGGACTAGTGAGCACAGATACGCAGTATTTT. Protein sequence: CASSLDPGLVSTDTQYF.

This sequence joins TRBV29-1 and TRBJ1-1; TRBD1 might be the D (6 bases). The CDR3 runs to 11 residues. V was trimmed by 4 bases and J by 5 bases, leaving 8 bases between them. The germline V gene has CDR1 SQVTM and CDR2 ANQGSEA. The CDR3 is CSVGTETEAFF. CDR3 in DNA: TGCAGCGTTGGGACAGAAACTGAAGCTTTCTTT.

V is TRBV4-2 and J is TRBJ2-4, with 13 bases identical to TRBD2. Germline V gene data show CDR1 as LGHNA and CDR2 as YNFKEQ. The CDR3 loop spans 19 amino acids. V dropped 0 bases and J dropped 3; count of bases not matched to a gene: 8. The CDR3 region has the DNA TGTGCCAGCAGCCAAGAACCCGGGACTAGCGGGATGGACAAAAACATTCAGTACTTC. Protein product: CASSQEPGTSGMDKNIQYF.

Here the CDR3 DNA reads TGTGCCAGCCTACTCCAAAGGGGGTTCGAGGGCTACACCTTC. Translating it yields CASLLQRGFEGYTF. The chain recombines TRBV21-1 with TRBJ1-2; the table names TRBD1, a call not compared with the DNA. TRBV21-1 represents a pseudogene. The CDR3 consists of 14 residues.

The CDR3 nucleotides read TGTGCCAGCAGCCCACCGGTAGGGGACTTTAGCGGGAGCTCCTACAATGAGCAGTTCTTC. This encodes CASSPPVGDFSGSSYNEQFF. The chain is built from TRBV9 and TRBJ2-1; 9 bases match TRBD2. The ends lost 4 bases at V and 0 bases at J; junction bases unmatched: 17. Germline V gene sequence: CDR1 SGDLS, CDR2 YYNGEE. This CDR3 has 20 amino acids.

The sample holds one count of this clone. The rearrangement links TRBV7-2 to TRBJ2-7; 10 bases line up with TRBD2. Germline V CDR1 and CDR2: SGHTA, FQGNSA. V shed 7 bases and J 0 bases; nucleotides not matched to a gene: 9. The CDR3 is 16 amino acids. The CDR3 DNA is TGTGCCAGCACAGGGGCTAGCGGGAGAGGCTCCTACGAGCAGTACTTC. Translating it yields CASTGASGRGSYEQYF.

This clone was detected a few times. This sequence joins TRBV29-1 and TRBJ1-1, with 8 bases matching TRBD1. CDR1 is SQVTM and CDR2 is ANQGSEA in the germline V gene. The CDR3 is 11 residues long. The CDR3 DNA reads TGCACCGTCTCGGGGACAGGTGAAGCTTTCTTT. Encoded protein: CTVSGTGEAFF.

V is TRBV6-5 and J is TRBJ2-1; D is undetermined. The CDR3 length is 15 residues. Germline V lookup: CDR1 MNHEY, CDR2 SVGAGI. Trimming removed 4 bases from V and 4 bases from J, with 14 bases in between. CDR3 amino acids: CASSSNSQRYNEQFF. Written as DNA, the CDR3 is TGTGCCAGCAGTTCGAACAGTCAACGTTACAATGAGCAGTTCTTC.